This T cell receptor beta chain was sequenced for a study of CXCR3-negative and CXCR3-positive naive CD8 T cells. Whole-study context: The study obtained roughly 130 million TRB reads, about 1.5 +/- 0.3 million per library. Whole-study findings and limits: Partial loss of CXCR3 expression followed cryopreservation; most assays used fresh PBMCs. Higher TRB CDR3 hydrophobicity marked CXCR3-positive naive cells relative to CXCR3-negative naive cells. TRBV-TRBJ usage was similar across naive CXCR3 subsets but distinct in memory cells. Memory CD8+ cells showed much lower diversity, while both naive subsets were comparably high.

Comments on this clonotype: What it binds is not known.

In preparing the TRB cDNA libraries, 5' RACE with UMI labels was used. From its re-call of the 5' RACE reads, TCRdb lists each CDR3 protein once, without DNA. In total, the table holds about 84,000 distinct CDR3 sequences. Input material: naive CXCR3+ CD8+ T cells from blood. The subset: CD45RO-CCR7+CD27+CD95- naive CD8+ T cells expressing CXCR3 (TNR3+). The TCR sequence derives from a human donor in good health. Some clones in this sample may be carry-over from other donors' samples.

CDR3 protein: CASSSRLAGDSYEQYF. This chain links TRBV7-9 with TRBJ2-7; the D call of TRBD2 rests on TCRdb alone, since no DNA is present to check it. CDR3 length: 16 amino acids. Germline V gene sequence: CDR1 SEHNR, CDR2 FQNEAQ (reference sequence).